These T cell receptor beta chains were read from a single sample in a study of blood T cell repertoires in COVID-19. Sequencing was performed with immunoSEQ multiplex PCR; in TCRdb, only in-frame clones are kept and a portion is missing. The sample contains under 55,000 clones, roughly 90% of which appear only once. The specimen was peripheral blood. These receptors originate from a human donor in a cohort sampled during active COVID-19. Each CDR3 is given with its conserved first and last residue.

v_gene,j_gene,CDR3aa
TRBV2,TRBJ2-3,CASMGLAGGKADTQYF
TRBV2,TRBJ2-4,CASSGQGLAKNIQYF
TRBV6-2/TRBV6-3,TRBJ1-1,CASSYSIPTAEAFF
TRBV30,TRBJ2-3,CAWDWNRAGTSSTDTQYF
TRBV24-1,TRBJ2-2,CATSGLADTGELFF
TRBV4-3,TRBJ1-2,CASSQDWTGGGGYTF
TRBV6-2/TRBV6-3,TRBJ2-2,CASSWGGPNTGELFF
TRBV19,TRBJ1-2,CASSIGQGMGYTF
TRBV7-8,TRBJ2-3,CASSSTTQGTDTQYF
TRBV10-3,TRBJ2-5,CAISRGTSGGNQETQYF
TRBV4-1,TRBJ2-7,CASSPLGLAGVRYF
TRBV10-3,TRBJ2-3,CAISGPEGTDTQYF
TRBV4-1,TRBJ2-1,CASSQERTGEQFF
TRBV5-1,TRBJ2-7,CASSSDRAYEQYF
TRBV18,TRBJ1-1,CASSPHGVGGVDQNTEAFF
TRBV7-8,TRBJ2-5,CASSLIAVETQYF